This T cell receptor (beta chain) originates from a study of blood T cell repertoires in COVID-19. For the study at large: There were acute and convalescent COVID-19 samples, and they came from the United States, Italy and Spain.

Some clones are missing from TCRdb's copy, which holds only in-frame ones; the method was immunoSEQ multiplex PCR. The sample consists of more than 30,000 clones, around 87% of them appearing once. Germline CDR1 reads MDHEN; CDR2 reads SYDVKM. Trimming stripped 8 bases from V and 0 bases from J, with 8 bases between. The CDR3 is 13 residues long. The J gene is TRBJ2-1, the V gene TRBV28, with D unclear. Sequenced sample: peripheral blood. The origin of this receptor is a man aged 45-60 years with active or convalescent COVID-19. Here the CDR3 reads CASGSPSYNEQFF. The CDR3 bases are TGTGCCAGCGGCTCCCCCTCCTACAATGAGCAGTTCTTC.